Below, one T cell receptor (beta chain) is given with its context. The source of the sample is a study of shared clonotypes between healthy human individuals. Every subset had its genomic DNA shared out evenly among several immunoSEQ plates. Replicate PCRs run on sorted subsets employed 200 ng DNA, 30,000 to 35,000 T cell genomes. Per the original methods: Because ImmunoSEQ provided only junction sequences with no quality scores, the filtering differed. Assay: immunoSEQ multiplex PCR; the TCRdb copy retains only in-frame clones and omits some. The V and J calls and the clone size are those of that table, but D and trimming were determined from the DNA. The sample carries 500,000 or so clones, more than 95% recorded once. The CDR3 consists of 14 residues. Germline loops: CDR1 KGHSH, CDR2 LQKENI. Trimming pared 2 bases from V and 5 bases from J, leaving 12 bases between.

Sequencing input: naive CD4+ T cells sorted from blood. Described subset: CD45RA+ positively selected. The chain joins TRBV18 to TRBJ1-1; the D gene is possibly TRBD1 (5 bases). The clonotype originates from a woman aged 25 to 39 in good health. This CDR3 reads CASSPDSTVTEAFF. CDR3 coding DNA: TGTGCCAGCTCACCAGACAGTACGGTTACTGAAGCTTTCTTT.